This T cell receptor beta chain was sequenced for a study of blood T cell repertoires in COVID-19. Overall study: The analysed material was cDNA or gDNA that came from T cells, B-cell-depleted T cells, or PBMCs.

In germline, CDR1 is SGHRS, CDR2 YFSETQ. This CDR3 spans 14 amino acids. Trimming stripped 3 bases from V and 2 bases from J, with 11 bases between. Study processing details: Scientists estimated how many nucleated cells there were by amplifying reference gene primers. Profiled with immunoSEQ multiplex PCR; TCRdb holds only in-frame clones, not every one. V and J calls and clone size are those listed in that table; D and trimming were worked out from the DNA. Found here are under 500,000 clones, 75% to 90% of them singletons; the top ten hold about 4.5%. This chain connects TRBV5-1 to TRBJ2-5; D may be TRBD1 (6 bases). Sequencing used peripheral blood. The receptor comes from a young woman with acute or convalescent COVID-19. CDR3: CASSSTGLQETQYF. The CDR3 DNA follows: TGCGCCAGCAGCTCCACAGGGTTACAAGAGACCCAGTACTTC.